Listed here are 11 T cell receptor beta chains from one sample, sequenced in a study of shared clonotypes between healthy human individuals. The data were produced by immunoSEQ multiplex PCR, yet TCRdb's version contains in-frame clones alone and is incomplete. The sample has hundreds of thousands of clones, roughly 70% seen once. The specimen sequenced was memory CD4+ T cells sorted from blood. Sample subset: CD45RA-negative fraction. The receptor source for this set is a woman aged 30 to 39 in good health.

In this sample, this clone turned up once. CDR3 in amino acids: CASSSTTGSFGEKLFF. Written as DNA, the CDR3 is TGTGCCAGCAGCTCAACCACAGGGTCGTTTGGTGAAAAACTGTTTTTT. V is TRBV7-9 and J is TRBJ1-4; tentatively, D is TRBD1 (6 bases). The V and J ends lost 4 bases and 7 bases respectively, with 19 bases between them. CDR3 size: 16 residues. Germline lookup yields CDR1 SEHNR and CDR2 FQNEAQ (reference sequence).

V gene TRBV7-9 combines with J gene TRBJ2-7, with unresolved D. Germline values: CDR1 SEHNR, CDR2 FQNEAQ (reference sequence). This CDR3 has 15 amino acids. Trimming removed 5 bases from V and 2 bases from J, with 16 bases in between. The CDR3 loop reads CASSHGPYKPYEQYF. CDR3 nucleotides: TGTGCCAGCAGCCATGGGCCATATAAGCCCTACGAGCAGTACTTC.

The CDR3 region is CASSLPLPEVGYTF. In DNA form, the CDR3 reads TGTGCCAGCAGTCTCCCCCTCCCGGAAGTAGGCTACACCTTC. This chain uses TRBV28 with TRBJ1-2; the D is unclear. The CDR3 contains 14 residues. The V end lost 5 bases, the J end lost 8 bases, and 18 bases lay between the germline ends. Germline CDR1 reads MDHEN; CDR2 reads SYDVKM.

The chain is built from TRBV7-2 and TRBJ1-5; no clear D. The CDR3 contains 15 residues. CDR1 and CDR2 from the germline V gene are SGHTA and FQGNSA. Deletions cut 5 bases from V and 5 bases from J, with 16 bases between. DNA for the CDR3: TGTGCCAGCAGCCAAAATGCCCTGATTCATCAGCCCCAGCATTTT. Translating gives CASSQNALIHQPQHF.

The table lists this clone with a count of one. For the CDR3, the DNA is TGTGCCAGCAGCTCCGGAGGGGGGCTATCCTACGAGCAGTACTTC. Encoded protein: CASSSGGGLSYEQYF. The chain is built from TRBV7-7 and TRBJ2-7; D might be TRBD1 or TRBD2, each matching 6 bases. Germline CDR1 reads SSHAT; CDR2 reads FNYEAQ (reference sequence). This CDR3 spans 15 amino acids. With 4 bases removed from V and 1 base from J, the gap between germline ends came to 14 bases. Using reference TRBV7-7 and TRBJ2-7 for the parts outside the CDR3, the full variable domain is GAGVSQSPRYKVTKRGQDVTLRCDPISSHATLYWYQQALGQGPEFLTYFNYEAQPDKSGLPSDRFSAERPEGSISTLTIQRTEQRDSAMYRCASSSGGGLSYEQYFGPGTRLTVT.

The chain links TRBV28 to TRBJ2-7, with a possible D match to TRBD2 (6 bases). CDR3 length: 13 amino acids. The germline V gene encodes CDR1 MDHEN and CDR2 SYDVKM. Trimming cost V 6 bases and J 7 bases, with 16 bases left between them. As DNA, the CDR3 is TGTGCCAGCAGCCTCCCCGGGGGATGGGAGCAGTACTTC. It is translated as CASSLPGGWEQYF.

The V and J genes are TRBV29-1 and TRBJ1-1; D remains ambiguous. V lost 4 bases and J lost 6, with 12 bases in between. There are 12 residues in the CDR3. CDR1 is SQVTM and CDR2 is ANQGSEA in the germline V gene. The CDR3 protein is CSVVYLLAEAFF. CDR3 in DNA: TGCAGCGTTGTGTACCTCTTGGCTGAAGCTTTCTTT.

The J gene is TRBJ2-5, the V gene TRBV2, with TRBD1 as a possible D gene (5 bases). Judging by the DNA end, TRBJ2-7 fits better; the J call may be wrong. There are 11 residues in the CDR3. Germline V gives CDR1 SNHLY, CDR2 FYNNEI. The CDR3 sequence: CASSGQYEQYF. In nucleotides, the CDR3 is TGTGCCAGCAGTGGACAGTACGAGCAGTACTTC.

This chain uses TRBV6-5 with TRBJ2-4; D is perhaps TRBD2 (6 bases). CDR1 is MNHEY and CDR2 is SVGAGI in the germline V gene. V lost 6 bases, J lost 3 bases, and 15 bases lay in between. CDR3 length equals 15 residues. The CDR3 sequence: CASSSVRGGKNIQYF. CDR3 in DNA: TGTGCCAGCAGCTCCGTCCGGGGAGGCAAAAACATTCAGTACTTC.

The genes are TRBV29-1 and TRBJ1-1; the D gene is possibly TRBD1 (5 bases). The CDR3 sequence is 13 residues long. Per germline, CDR1 SQVTM and CDR2 ANQGSEA. Between the trimmed V and J ends, which lost 0 bases and 4 bases, there was a span of 9 bases. CDR3 loop: CSVEERGGTEAFF. The CDR3 DNA follows: TGCAGCGTTGAAGAGAGGGGAGGCACTGAAGCTTTCTTT.

V usage is TRBV11-2 and J usage is TRBJ1-1, with 9 bases that match TRBD1. The CDR3 consists of 15 residues. Trimming cost V 2 bases and J 8 bases; bases outside gene matches: 9. CDR1 is SGHAT and CDR2 is FQNNGV in the germline V gene. The CDR3 region is CASSLTQGTGGEAFF. DNA for the CDR3: TGTGCCAGCAGCTTAACGCAAGGAACAGGGGGCGAAGCTTTCTTT.